A selection of T cell receptor beta chains follows, all from one sample in a study of shared T cell receptors in the human thymus. Libraries were prepared by immunoSEQ multiplex PCR; TCRdb keeps only in-frame clonotypes and omits some of them. The table includes hundreds of thousands of clones, roughly 90% detected once. The data were also submitted as part of a second study, on human thymus T cells.

The sequenced material came from thymocytes. Receptor source: a boy under two years old with a congenital heart defect. Both conserved end residues are part of each CDR3. A D gene is named only where the DNA matches it firmly. Some rows have no size entry. The others give once, few or many, or a class for an expanded clone.

clone_size: .; j_call: TRBJ2-7; v_call: TRBV5-4; d_call: TRBD2; cdr3_nt: TGTGCCAGCAGCCGTCCTTCGGGAGGGGACTACGAGCAGTACTTC; cdr3_aa: CASSRPSGGDYEQYF
clone_size: .; j_call: TRBJ1-3; v_call: TRBV18; d_call: .; cdr3_nt: TGTGCCAGCTCACCACCGCCAAACCCCAGCTCTGGAAACACCATATATTTT; cdr3_aa: CASSPPPNPSSGNTIYF
clone_size: once; j_call: TRBJ2-5; v_call: TRBV7-7; d_call: TRBD2; cdr3_nt: TGTGCCAGCAGCTTAGGTCCTAGCGGGCCCTTAGGGGAGACCCAGTACTTC; cdr3_aa: CASSLGPSGPLGETQYF
clone_size: once; j_call: TRBJ2-7; v_call: TRBV21-1; d_call: .; cdr3_nt: TGTGCCAGCAGCAAAGCCTTATCGGAAAAAGTAGCGGGAGTGTATAGCTCCTACGAGCAGTACTTC; cdr3_aa: CASSKALSEKVAGVYSSYEQYF
clone_size: .; j_call: TRBJ2-4; v_call: TRBV7-5; d_call: .; cdr3_nt: TGTGTCAGAAGCCCCGGGGACATTCAGTACTTC; cdr3_aa: CVRSPGDIQYF
clone_size: .; j_call: TRBJ2-2; v_call: TRBV9; d_call: .; cdr3_nt: TGTGCCAGCAGCGTAGAATGTAGTCTTCAGGGAACCGGGGAGCTGTTTTTT; cdr3_aa: CASSVECSLQGTGELFF
clone_size: .; j_call: TRBJ1-2; v_call: TRBV30; d_call: .; cdr3_nt: TGTGCCTGGAAATGCGGAGAGGATGGCTACACCTTC; cdr3_aa: CAWKCGEDGYTF
clone_size: .; j_call: TRBJ2-2; v_call: TRBV19; d_call: TRBD2; cdr3_nt: TGTGCCAGTACGGGCGGGAGGGCCCATACCGGGGAGCTGTTTTTT; cdr3_aa: CASTGGRAHTGELFF
clone_size: .; j_call: TRBJ2-1; v_call: TRBV27; d_call: TRBD1; cdr3_nt: TGTGCCAGCAGCCCCGGGACAGGGGGGGACAATGAGCAGTTCTTC; cdr3_aa: CASSPGTGGDNEQFF
clone_size: .; j_call: TRBJ2-1; v_call: TRBV4-2; d_call: TRBD2; cdr3_nt: TGTGCCAGCAGCCAAACCCTTGGGGGGGGGTACAATGAGCAGTTCTTC; cdr3_aa: CASSQTLGGGYNEQFF
clone_size: .; j_call: TRBJ2-4; v_call: TRBV4-3; d_call: TRBD2; cdr3_nt: TGCGCCAGCAGCCAAGAAAGTGGGACTGAGCGGGAGGACGATTCTACCAAAAACATTCAGTACTTC; cdr3_aa: CASSQESGTEREDDSTKNIQYF
clone_size: .; j_call: TRBJ2-1; v_call: TRBV15; d_call: .; cdr3_nt: TGTGCCACCAGCTCCCCAGGGGTGCCGGCGGGCTCCTACAATGAGCAGTTCTTC; cdr3_aa: CATSSPGVPAGSYNEQFF
clone_size: .; j_call: TRBJ2-7; v_call: TRBV7-9; d_call: TRBD1; cdr3_nt: TGTGCCAGCAGCTCGGGACAGGGGGCGTACGAGCAGTACTTC; cdr3_aa: CASSSGQGAYEQYF
clone_size: .; j_call: TRBJ2-5; v_call: TRBV11-3; d_call: TRBD2; cdr3_nt: TGTGCCAGCAGCTTAGGGGCCCTTGAGCGGGATCAAGAGACCCAGTACTTC; cdr3_aa: CASSLGALERDQETQYF
clone_size: .; j_call: TRBJ2-1; v_call: TRBV27; d_call: .; cdr3_nt: TGTGCCAGCAGTTTAGGCGGGCCAAACAATGAGCAGTTCTTC; cdr3_aa: CASSLGGPNNEQFF
clone_size: .; j_call: TRBJ2-3; v_call: TRBV4-1; d_call: TRBD2; cdr3_nt: TGCGCCAGCAGCTGGCTGGCGGGAGGGGAAGGGGGCACAGATACGCAGTATTTT; cdr3_aa: CASSWLAGGEGGTDTQYF
clone_size: .; j_call: TRBJ2-1; v_call: TRBV20-1; d_call: .; cdr3_nt: TGCAGTGAAGAACAGGGAAATGAGCAGTTCTTC; cdr3_aa: CSEEQGNEQFF
clone_size: .; j_call: TRBJ2-7; v_call: TRBV7-8; d_call: .; cdr3_nt: TGTGCCAGCAGCTTAGTCGCACACCCCTACGAGCAGTACTTC; cdr3_aa: CASSLVAHPYEQYF
clone_size: .; j_call: TRBJ1-4; v_call: TRBV7-6; d_call: TRBD1; cdr3_nt: TGTGCCAGCAGCCCCGGCGGGGGGACAGGGGACGAAAAACTGTTTTTT; cdr3_aa: CASSPGGGTGDEKLFF
clone_size: once; j_call: TRBJ2-3; v_call: TRBV7-2; d_call: TRBD2; cdr3_nt: TGTGCCAGCAGCTTAGTCACGGGAGGGCCTCCAGATACGCAGTATTTT; cdr3_aa: CASSLVTGGPPDTQYF
clone_size: .; j_call: TRBJ2-3; v_call: TRBV29-1; d_call: .; cdr3_nt: TGCAGCGTATCAGGTTCCCCTAGCACAGATACGCAGTATTTT; cdr3_aa: CSVSGSPSTDTQYF
clone_size: .; j_call: TRBJ2-2; v_call: TRBV25-1; d_call: .; cdr3_nt: TGTGCCAGCAGTGACCGTCTGAGGAACACCGGGGAGCTGTTTTTT; cdr3_aa: CASSDRLRNTGELFF
clone_size: .; j_call: TRBJ2-5; v_call: TRBV5-1; d_call: TRBD2; cdr3_nt: TGCGCCAGCACCAGGGGACTAGCGGGAGGGGAAGAGACCCAGTACTTC; cdr3_aa: CASTRGLAGGEETQYF
clone_size: .; j_call: TRBJ1-2; v_call: TRBV14; d_call: .; cdr3_nt: TGTGCCAGCAGCCCTACAGGGTACTATGGCTACACCTTC; cdr3_aa: CASSPTGYYGYTF
clone_size: .; j_call: TRBJ2-1; v_call: TRBV4-2; d_call: TRBD2; cdr3_nt: TGTGCCAGCAGTCACGTCCTATTATGGGGCGGGACTAGGGTCAATGAGCAGTTCTTC; cdr3_aa: CASSHVLLWGGTRVNEQFF
clone_size: .; j_call: TRBJ2-1; v_call: TRBV1; d_call: .; cdr3_nt: TGCACCAGCAGCCTGGTGACTAGCGGGAACAATGAGCAGTTCTTC; cdr3_aa: CTSSLVTSGNNEQFF
clone_size: .; j_call: TRBJ2-1; v_call: TRBV4-1; d_call: .; cdr3_nt: TGCGCCAGCAGCCAAGCCGGGAGAAACAATGAGCAGTTCTTC; cdr3_aa: CASSQAGRNNEQFF
clone_size: .; j_call: TRBJ2-3; v_call: TRBV2; d_call: .; cdr3_nt: TGTGCCAGCAGCCGGGACAAGGGAAACACAGATACGCAGTATTTT; cdr3_aa: CASSRDKGNTDTQYF
clone_size: .; j_call: TRBJ1-5; v_call: TRBV19; d_call: .; cdr3_nt: TGTGCCAGTAGCCGGAGTCATTCCAATCAGCCCCAGCATTTT; cdr3_aa: CASSRSHSNQPQHF
clone_size: .; j_call: TRBJ2-7; v_call: TRBV5-4; d_call: .; cdr3_nt: TGTGCCAGCAGCTTCCACAGGTCCTACGAGCAGTACTTC; cdr3_aa: CASSFHRSYEQYF
clone_size: few; j_call: TRBJ2-1; v_call: TRBV4-3; d_call: .; cdr3_nt: TGCGCCAGCAGCCAAGGGGCCCCAGGGGGGCGGGTGAGCTCCTACAATGAGCAGTTCTTC; cdr3_aa: CASSQGAPGGRVSSYNEQFF
clone_size: .; j_call: TRBJ2-7; v_call: TRBV11-3; d_call: .; cdr3_nt: TGTGCCAGCAGCTTGGCCCCCTCCTACGAGCAGTACTTC; cdr3_aa: CASSLAPSYEQYF
clone_size: .; j_call: TRBJ2-3; v_call: TRBV27; d_call: TRBD2; cdr3_nt: TGTGCCAGCAGTTTATCGGCTAGCGGGACTAGCACAGATACGCAGTATTTT; cdr3_aa: CASSLSASGTSTDTQYF
clone_size: .; j_call: TRBJ1-5; v_call: TRBV12-5; d_call: .; cdr3_nt: TGTGCTAGTGGAGGGGAGGGGCCGAATCAGCCCCAGCATTTT; cdr3_aa: CASGGEGPNQPQHF
clone_size: .; j_call: TRBJ2-5; v_call: TRBV7-9; d_call: .; cdr3_nt: TGTGCCAGCAGCTTAGATCGGGAGACCCAGTACTTC; cdr3_aa: CASSLDRETQYF
clone_size: .; j_call: TRBJ2-1; v_call: TRBV27; d_call: .; cdr3_nt: TGTGCCAGCAGTTACTCCGGGACATTCGTCTACAATGAGCAGTTCTTC; cdr3_aa: CASSYSGTFVYNEQFF
clone_size: .; j_call: TRBJ2-7; v_call: TRBV6-1; d_call: TRBD2; cdr3_nt: TGTGCCAGCAGTTCCTTAGCGGGACTTTGGGGAGAGCAGTACTTC; cdr3_aa: CASSSLAGLWGEQYF
clone_size: once; j_call: TRBJ2-3; v_call: TRBV15; d_call: .; cdr3_nt: TGTGCCACCAGCAGCGTCGGGAGACCCTTCACAGATACGCAGTATTTT; cdr3_aa: CATSSVGRPFTDTQYF
clone_size: .; j_call: TRBJ2-5; v_call: TRBV9; d_call: .; cdr3_nt: TGTGCCAGCAGCGTTGGGGGGTGGACTGGGGACTGGGGTACCCAGTACTTC; cdr3_aa: CASSVGGWTGDWGTQYF
clone_size: .; j_call: TRBJ2-7; v_call: TRBV7-2; d_call: .; cdr3_nt: TGTGCCAGCAGCTTAGGGCCCAACCCCCGGGTGGGCTACGAGCAGTACTTC; cdr3_aa: CASSLGPNPRVGYEQYF
clone_size: .; j_call: TRBJ2-1; v_call: TRBV7-6; d_call: TRBD2; cdr3_nt: TGTGCCAGCAGCTCGACTAGCGGGAGTAGCGATGAGCAGTTCTTC; cdr3_aa: CASSSTSGSSDEQFF
clone_size: once; j_call: TRBJ1-1; v_call: TRBV10-3; d_call: .; cdr3_nt: TGTGCCGCCCGGACACAGGGAAACACTGAAGCTTTCTTT; cdr3_aa: CAARTQGNTEAFF
clone_size: .; j_call: TRBJ2-7; v_call: TRBV4-1; d_call: TRBD2; cdr3_nt: TGCGCCAGCAGCCAGTACTCACTAGCGCGCTACGAGCAGTACTTC; cdr3_aa: CASSQYSLARYEQYF
clone_size: few; j_call: TRBJ2-3; v_call: TRBV5-4; d_call: TRBD2; cdr3_nt: TGTGCCTTTGGAGCTAGCGGGAAAACAGATACGCAGTATTTT; cdr3_aa: CAFGASGKTDTQYF
clone_size: .; j_call: TRBJ2-1; v_call: TRBV29-1; d_call: TRBD2; cdr3_nt: TGCAGCGTTTTACTAGCGGGAGGGCGCTCCTACAATGAGCAGTTCTTC; cdr3_aa: CSVLLAGGRSYNEQFF
clone_size: .; j_call: TRBJ1-6; v_call: TRBV27; d_call: TRBD1; cdr3_nt: TGTGCCAGCAGTAACCGGGACAGGGCAGAAAGCTCCTATAATTCACCCCTCCACTTT; cdr3_aa: CASSNRDRAESSYNSPLHF
clone_size: few; j_call: TRBJ1-3; v_call: TRBV11-1; d_call: .; cdr3_nt: TGTGCCAGCAGCTCCCCTGATGTCAAGCGCTTCTCCTCTGGAAACACCATATATTTT; cdr3_aa: CASSSPDVKRFSSGNTIYF
clone_size: .; j_call: TRBJ2-7; v_call: TRBV4-2; d_call: .; cdr3_nt: TGTGCCAGCAGCCAAGTGCCCGGGGTCCTCCCACCGCCCGAGCAGTACTTC; cdr3_aa: CASSQVPGVLPPPEQYF
clone_size: .; j_call: TRBJ2-5; v_call: TRBV19; d_call: TRBD2; cdr3_nt: TGTGCCAGTAGTATTTTCCTAGCGGGAGGGGAGACCCAGTACTTC; cdr3_aa: CASSIFLAGGETQYF
clone_size: once; j_call: TRBJ2-7; v_call: TRBV9; d_call: TRBD1; cdr3_nt: TGTGCCAGCAGCGTTGGGTGGGGGACAGGGGGCGAGGAGCAGTACTTC; cdr3_aa: CASSVGWGTGGEEQYF
clone_size: once; j_call: TRBJ2-3; v_call: TRBV13; d_call: TRBD2; cdr3_nt: TGTGCCAGCAGCTGTAAGACTAGCGGGTGTTTGAGGACAGATACGCAGTATTTT; cdr3_aa: CASSCKTSGCLRTDTQYF
clone_size: .; j_call: TRBJ1-1; v_call: TRBV28; d_call: TRBD1; cdr3_nt: TGTGCCAGCAGTTTATCGGACACAGGGGCCATGAACACTGAAGCTTTCTTT; cdr3_aa: CASSLSDTGAMNTEAFF
clone_size: few; j_call: TRBJ2-7; v_call: TRBV28; d_call: .; cdr3_nt: TGTGCCAGCAGTGGGGTCAGGGTCCGAATTTACGAGCAGTACTTC; cdr3_aa: CASSGVRVRIYEQYF
clone_size: .; j_call: TRBJ2-5; v_call: TRBV5-4; d_call: TRBD2; cdr3_nt: TGTGCCAGCAGCTTGGGCCCTAGCGGGAATCAAGAGACCCAGTACTTC; cdr3_aa: CASSLGPSGNQETQYF
clone_size: once; j_call: TRBJ1-2; v_call: TRBV11-2; d_call: .; cdr3_nt: TGTGCCAGCAGCTTAGAGCAGAAGGGCTACACCTTC; cdr3_aa: CASSLEQKGYTF